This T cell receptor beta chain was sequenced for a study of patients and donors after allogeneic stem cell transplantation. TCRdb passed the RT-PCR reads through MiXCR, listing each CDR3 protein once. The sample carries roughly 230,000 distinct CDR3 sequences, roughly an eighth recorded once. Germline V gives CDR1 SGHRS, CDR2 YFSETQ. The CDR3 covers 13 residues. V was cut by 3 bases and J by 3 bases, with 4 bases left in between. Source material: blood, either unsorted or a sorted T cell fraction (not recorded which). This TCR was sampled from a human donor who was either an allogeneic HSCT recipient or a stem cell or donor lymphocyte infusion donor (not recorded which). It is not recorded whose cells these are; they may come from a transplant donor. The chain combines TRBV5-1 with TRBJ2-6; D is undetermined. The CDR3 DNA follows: TGCGCCAGCAGCTCGGGTGGGGCCAACGTCCTGACTTTC. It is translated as CASSSGGANVLTF. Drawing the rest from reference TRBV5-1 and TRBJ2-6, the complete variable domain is KAGVTQTPRYLIKTRGQQVTLSCSPISGHRSVSWYQQTPGQGLQFLFEYFSETQRNKGNFPGRFSGRQFSNSRSEMNVSTLELGDSALYLCASSSGGANVLTFGAGSRLTVL.